The rows below give T cell receptor beta chains drawn from one sample of a study of tumor-infiltrating lymphocytes in localized non-small cell lung cancer. Data came from immunoSEQ multiplex PCR; TCRdb stores just in-frame clones and leaves some out. The table lists tens of thousands of clones, around 85% of them singletons, with roughly 2% in the top ten. Sequencing was performed on lung tumor tissue. The receptor set was obtained from a human donor with non-small cell lung cancer. Both conserved end residues are part of each CDR3. Each record gives: CDR3 protein, clone size, J gene, V gene. For some rows the clone size is stated as once, few or many, or as a class when expanded; others skip it.

CDR3: CATSRAFGGSRSNEKLFF
size: few
J: TRBJ1-4
V: TRBV15

CDR3: CASSFVADRADYGYTF
size: .
J: TRBJ1-2
V: TRBV12-1

CDR3: CSFWGGTGLFRGNEQFF
size: .
J: TRBJ2-1
V: TRBV29-1

CDR3: CASSSGGQGNTEAFF
size: .
J: TRBJ1-1
V: TRBV9

CDR3: CASSGGATYNSPLHF
size: .
J: TRBJ1-6
V: TRBV5-1

CDR3: CATSRPGMGGNTIYF
size: .
J: TRBJ1-3
V: TRBV15

CDR3: CASSTYPGRGQSGNIQYF
size: .
J: TRBJ2-4
V: TRBV9

CDR3: CASSHRLRRSYNEQFF
size: .
J: TRBJ2-1
V: TRBV5-6

CDR3: CSATGVRDTQYF
size: .
J: TRBJ2-3
V: TRBV29-1

CDR3: CASSLENPNYGYTF
size: once
J: TRBJ1-2
V: TRBV5-1

CDR3: CASSDLGGGLQETQYF
size: .
J: TRBJ2-5
V: TRBV27

CDR3: CASSSDRGAEAFF
size: .
J: TRBJ1-1
V: TRBV7-3

CDR3: CASSTRRGISTDTQYF
size: .
J: TRBJ2-3
V: TRBV7-9

CDR3: CASSLVVGDYGYTF
size: .
J: TRBJ1-2
V: TRBV5-6

CDR3: CASSPRTGPYEQYF
size: .
J: TRBJ2-7
V: TRBV14

CDR3: CASSRGRGSSYNSPLHF
size: .
J: TRBJ1-6
V: TRBV7-9

CDR3: CASSSQTGGREQYF
size: .
J: TRBJ2-7
V: TRBV5-1

CDR3: CAISESTGQKTQYF
size: .
J: TRBJ2-5
V: TRBV10-3

CDR3: CASSVVAGSDYGYGYTF
size: .
J: TRBJ1-2
V: TRBV9

CDR3: CASSPLGGRSTDTQYF
size: .
J: TRBJ2-3
V: TRBV9

CDR3: CASRMGQGARDEKLFF
size: .
J: TRBJ1-4
V: TRBV6-6

CDR3: CASSSPGGVAGELFF
size: once
J: TRBJ2-2
V: TRBV2

CDR3: CASSQDSNTRGNGYTF
size: .
J: TRBJ1-2
V: TRBV4-2

CDR3: CASRMLGQGMIYGYTF
size: .
J: TRBJ1-2
V: TRBV5-1

CDR3: CASSLIGTGRAKNIQYF
size: .
J: TRBJ2-4
V: TRBV7-2

CDR3: CASSYAGTGSGANVLTF
size: .
J: TRBJ2-6
V: TRBV7-8

CDR3: CASSNLAGGTYNEQFF
size: .
J: TRBJ2-1
V: TRBV7-6

CDR3: CASSVGSGQETQYF
size: .
J: TRBJ2-5
V: TRBV9

CDR3: CASSGRGSETQYF
size: .
J: TRBJ2-5
V: TRBV18

CDR3: CASSLREGWTEAFF
size: .
J: TRBJ1-1
V: TRBV18

CDR3: CASSRGYGYTF
size: .
J: TRBJ1-2
V: TRBV27

CDR3: CASSTSGGNRNEQFF
size: few
J: TRBJ2-1
V: TRBV6-5

CDR3: CASSLGDSNTIYF
size: .
J: TRBJ1-3
V: TRBV5-1

CDR3: CASSEGTGNSGNTIYF
size: .
J: TRBJ1-3
V: TRBV2

CDR3: CASRGRNQPQHF
size: .
J: TRBJ1-5
V: TRBV19

CDR3: CASSEQGGSYGYTF
size: .
J: TRBJ1-2
V: TRBV2

CDR3: CASSIGRETTTGELFF
size: .
J: TRBJ2-2
V: TRBV9

CDR3: CASGPAGTGVQPQHF
size: .
J: TRBJ1-5
V: TRBV12-5

CDR3: CASSREGTVQYF
size: .
J: TRBJ2-7
V: TRBV14

CDR3: CASSVNTGETQYF
size: .
J: TRBJ2-5
V: TRBV9

CDR3: CAAEGRTGLPGVDGYTF
size: .
J: TRBJ1-2
V: TRBV5-4